The 10 T cell receptor beta chains listed next were all sequenced from one sample in a study of OX40 agonist ivuxolimab in advanced cancers. Libraries were prepared by immunoSEQ multiplex PCR; TCRdb keeps only in-frame clonotypes and omits some of them. The sample comprises tens of thousands of clones, more than 70% of which are singletons, and 0.85% to 1.1% rests with the top ten. The specimen comprised CD4+ or CD8+ T cells sorted from blood, sampled in a trial of the OX40 agonist ivuxolimab. The receptor set was obtained from an adult with an advanced solid tumor such as melanoma, head and neck, liver or kidney cancer.

The chain combines TRBV11-3 with TRBJ2-3; 7 nucleotides match TRBD2. The germline CDR1 and CDR2 sequences are SGHNT and YENEEA. This CDR3 spans 15 amino acids. V lost 3 bases and J lost 6; bases outside the gene matches: 9. The CDR3 sequence is CASSFPREKGDTQYF. CDR3 DNA: TGTGCCAGCAGCTTCCCGCGGGAGAAGGGGGATACGCAGTATTTT.

A word on this clone: The conserved final phenylalanine or tryptophan is absent from the CDR3, which likely points to a read error. The DNA is left out, because the CDR3 cannot be placed on it with certainty; the CDR3 is given as TCRdb lists it. The chain recombines TRBV5-6 with TRBJ2-7; the table assigns TRBD2, which was not confirmed against the DNA. CDR1 is SGHDT and CDR2 is YYEEEE in the germline V gene. The CDR3 is made up of 12 amino acids, end residues included. The CDR3 region is CASNRHPGDPPG.

The J gene is TRBJ2-4, the V gene TRBV9, with D tentatively TRBD1 (5 bases). The CDR3 contains 17 residues. Germline CDR1 SGDLS, CDR2 YYNGEE. V was cut by 3 bases and J by 2 bases, with 18 bases left in between. CDR3 bases: TGTGCCAGCAGCGCCGACCCCCACGACAGATCCAAAAACATTCAGTACTTC. Translated: CASSADPHDRSKNIQYF.

V and J are TRBV7-6 and TRBJ1-2, with 7 bases that match TRBD1. CDR1 and CDR2 (germline): SGHVS, FNYEAQ. The CDR3 runs 13 residues. Germline trimming cut 5 bases from V and 8 bases from J; bases unmatched to any gene: 8. This CDR3 reads CASSPGTDIGYTF. The CDR3 coding sequence is TGTGCCAGCAGCCCCGGGACAGACATAGGCTACACCTTC.

V is TRBV4-3 and J is TRBJ2-1; 10 positions match TRBD2. This CDR3 is 17 amino acids long. V gave up 0 bases and J gave up 7 bases; unmatched junction bases: 9. From germline, CDR1 is LGHNA and CDR2 YSLEER. DNA for the CDR3: TGCGCCAGCAGCCAAGACTCTTTACTAGCGGGATTGAATGAGCAGTTCTTC. It yields the protein CASSQDSLLAGLNEQFF.

The chain joins TRBV27 to TRBJ2-3; TRBD2 is a possible D gene (5 bases). Germline V gene data show CDR1 as MNHEY and CDR2 as SMNVEV (reference sequence). CDR3 length: 15 residues. The germline V and J ends were trimmed by 6 bases and 0 bases, with 13 bases remaining between them. The CDR3 region has the DNA TGTGCCAGCAGGAGGGATCGGACTAGCACAGATACGCAGTATTTT. It codes for CASRRDRTSTDTQYF.

The rearrangement links TRBV19 to TRBJ2-3, with 9 positions matching TRBD1. Trimming at V came to 4 bases and at J to 1 base, leaving 3 bases not matched to a gene. Germline CDR1 is LNHDA and CDR2 is SQIVND (reference sequence). The CDR3 loop spans 15 amino acids. The CDR3 reads CASSTQGAGTDTQYF. CDR3 DNA sequence: TGTGCCAGTAGTACACAGGGGGCGGGCACAGATACGCAGTATTTT.

This rearrangement joins TRBV2 to TRBJ2-2; 11 nucleotides align to TRBD2. With 7 bases clipped from V and 5 bases from J, the junction kept 3 bases outside the gene matches. CDR1 is SNHLY, CDR2 FYNNEI, per germline. The CDR3 covers 14 residues. CDR3 DNA: TGTGCCAGCAAACTAGCGGGAGAAACCGGGGAGCTGTTTTTT. Residues: CASKLAGETGELFF.

Concerning this clone: A read error is possible here, since a much larger clone lies one base away. The chain links TRBV4-1 to TRBJ1-4; D might be TRBD1 (6 bases). The CDR3 sequence is 16 residues long. V lost 3 bases to trimming and J lost 6 bases, with 17 bases between them. Germline CDR1 and CDR2: MGHRA and YSYEKL. The CDR3 spells CASSHARGQADEKLFF. CDR3 DNA: TGCGCCAGCAGCCACGCCCGGGGGCAGGCTGATGAAAAACTGTTTTTT.

In this sample, this clone turned up a few times. V and J are TRBV19 and TRBJ2-1; 12 bases are shared with TRBD2. V shed 3 bases, J shed 7 bases, and the junction held 16 bases outside the gene matches. The CDR3 runs to 19 residues. Germline V gene sequence: CDR1 LNHDA, CDR2 SQIVND (reference sequence). The CDR3 coding sequence is TGTGCCAGTAGTATCCCACTCCATTCGACTAGCGGGAGAGGGAATGAGCAGTTCTTC. This translates into CASSIPLHSTSGRGNEQFF.